This TCR beta chain was captured in a study of blood T cell repertoires in COVID-19. The assay was immunoSEQ multiplex PCR, and TCRdb's table has in-frame clones only and misses some. This sample has around 140,000 clones; 75% to 90% occur once, and the top ten carry less than 2%. The sample was peripheral blood. This clonotype originated in a woman aged 45-60 years with acute or convalescent COVID-19.

CDR3 nucleotides: TGTGCCAGCAGTTATCGTGCGGGCCGGTATGGCTACACCTTC. It is translated as CASSYRAGRYGYTF. J is TRBJ1-2 and V is TRBV6-5; D is undetermined. CDR1 MNHEY and CDR2 SVGAGI come from the germline V gene. Deletions cut 3 bases from V and 5 bases from J, with 13 bases between. The CDR3 spans 14 residues.